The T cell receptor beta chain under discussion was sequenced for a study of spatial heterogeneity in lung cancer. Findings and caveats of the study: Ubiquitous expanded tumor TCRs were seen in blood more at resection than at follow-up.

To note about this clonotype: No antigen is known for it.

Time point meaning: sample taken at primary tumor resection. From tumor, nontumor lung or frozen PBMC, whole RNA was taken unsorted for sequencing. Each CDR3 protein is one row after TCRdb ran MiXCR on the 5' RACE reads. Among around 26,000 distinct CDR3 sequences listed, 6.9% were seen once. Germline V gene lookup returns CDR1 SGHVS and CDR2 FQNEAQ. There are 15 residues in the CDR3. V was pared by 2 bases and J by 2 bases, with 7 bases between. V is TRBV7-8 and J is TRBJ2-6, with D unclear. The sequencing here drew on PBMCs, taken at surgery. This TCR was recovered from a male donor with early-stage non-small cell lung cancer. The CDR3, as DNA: TGTGCCAGCAGCTTATTGCAGCCTGGGGCCAACGTCCTGACTTTC. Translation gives CASSLLQPGANVLTF.